The 19 T cell receptor beta chains presented below share a single source sample, sequenced in a study of T cell changes during pregnancy in multiple sclerosis. This table comes from immunoSEQ multiplex PCR, and its TCRdb copy is limited to in-frame clones, with some not included. The table includes roughly 34,000 clones, around nine tenths detected once. The source was CD4+ T cells from peripheral blood mononuclear cells, collected in the second trimester of pregnancy. Source of these receptors: a female donor in good health, enrolled as a control in a pregnancy study.

The chain uses TRBV11-3 and TRBJ2-1, with TRBD2 as a possible D gene (7 bases). This CDR3 has 14 residues. Trimming pared 0 bases from V and 7 bases from J, leaving 10 bases between. Germline V gene data show CDR1 as SGHNT and CDR2 as YENEEA. The CDR3 nucleotides are TGTGCCAGCAGCTTAGAGGGGGGGCAAAATGAGCAGTTCTTC. Translation: CASSLEGGQNEQFF.

V and J are TRBV5-1 and TRBJ2-2; TRBD1 might be the D (5 bases). Trimming removed 0 bases from V and 6 bases from J, with 12 bases in between. This CDR3 region has 15 residues. The V gene's germline CDR1 is SGHRS and CDR2 YFSETQ. The CDR3 region has the DNA TGCGCCAGCAGCTTGGGGCAGGGTTCCTCCGGGGAGCTGTTTTTT. Translation: CASSLGQGSSGELFF.

A word on this clone: The conserved final phenylalanine or tryptophan is absent from the CDR3, which likely points to a read error. The DNA is omitted, as the CDR3 cannot be located on it reliably, and the CDR3 follows TCRdb's listing. V and J are TRBV6-1 and TRBJ2-7; TRBD2, the D gene given by the table, was not confirmed from the DNA. The CDR3 is 14 amino acids long, termini counted. Germline V gives CDR1 MNHNS, CDR2 SASEGT. CDR3 sequence: CASSTGLAGGLGGS.

The genes are TRBV18 and TRBJ1-4; TRBD1 agrees at 8 bases. Germline V gene data show CDR1 as KGHSH and CDR2 as LQKENI. There are 15 residues in the CDR3. V gave up 3 bases and J gave up 1 base; unmatched junction bases: 1. The CDR3 spells CASSPGTGTNEKLFF. The CDR3 bases are TGTGCCAGCTCACCGGGGACAGGAACTAATGAAAAACTGTTTTTT.

The V gene is TRBV19, the J gene TRBJ1-2; TRBD1 matches at 8 bases. Germline V gene sequence: CDR1 LNHDA, CDR2 SQIVND (reference sequence). CDR3 size: 13 residues. The J segment lost 4 bases and the V segment lost 6 bases, leaving 4 bases of the junction unmatched. The chain's CDR3 is CASRPGQVYGYTF. The CDR3 DNA follows: TGTGCCAGTAGGCCGGGACAGGTCTATGGCTACACCTTC.

The chain carries TRBV18 and TRBJ2-7; D remains ambiguous. The CDR3 runs to 13 residues. V was pared by 1 base and J by 6 bases, with 10 bases between. In germline, CDR1 is KGHSH, CDR2 LQKENI. The CDR3 protein is CASSPRGRFEQYF. The CDR3 nucleotides read TGTGCCAGCTCACCACGTGGGCGATTCGAGCAGTACTTC.

The chain uses TRBV6-5 and TRBJ1-3; TRBD1 might be the D (6 bases). The germline CDR1 and CDR2 sequences are MNHEY and SVGAGI. The CDR3 is 13 amino acids. Trimming cost V 6 bases and J 1 base, with 7 bases left between them. CDR3 sequence: CASRQGSGNTIYF. The CDR3, as DNA: TGTGCCAGCAGACAGGGTTCTGGAAACACCATATATTTT.

The V gene is TRBV6-5, the J gene TRBJ1-6, with D unclear. The CDR3 totals 16 residues. Germline V lookup: CDR1 MNHEY, CDR2 SVGAGI. V was pared by 4 bases and J by 8 bases, with 18 bases between. In nucleotides, the CDR3 is TGTGCCAGCAGTTTGGTCCCCAGTGGGAGGGATTCACCCCTCCACTTT. It specifies CASSLVPSGRDSPLHF.

The CDR3 DNA reads TGTGCCAGCAGCCCTAACAGGGATTCGAACACTGAAGCTTTCTTT. This gives the protein CASSPNRDSNTEAFF. This rearrangement joins TRBV6-5 to TRBJ1-1; D might be TRBD1 (6 bases). V shed 6 bases and J shed 1 base, with 15 bases lying between them. Germline CDR1 MNHEY, CDR2 SVGAGI. The CDR3 extends over 15 amino acids.

The chain couples TRBV19 to TRBJ2-7, with 10 bases that match TRBD2. Germline V gene sequence: CDR1 LNHDA, CDR2 SQIVND (reference sequence). The ends lost 1 base at V and 2 bases at J; junction bases unmatched: 11. This CDR3 comprises 18 residues. The CDR3 nucleotides read TGTGCCAGTAGTATAGGGGGGTCTAGCGGGGGTTTTGCCTACGAGCAGTACTTC. Translation gives CASSIGGSSGGFAYEQYF.

This rearrangement joins TRBV5-1 to TRBJ2-7; D perhaps matches TRBD1 (6 bases). Deletions cut 3 bases from V and 5 bases from J, with 18 bases between. CDR1 SGHRS and CDR2 YFSETQ come from the germline V gene. The CDR3 is made up of 15 amino acids. CDR3 amino acids: CASSWKQGSSDEQYF. The CDR3 DNA follows: TGCGCCAGCAGCTGGAAACAGGGTTCTTCCGACGAGCAGTACTTC.

V and J are TRBV7-6 and TRBJ2-1, with 7 bases matching TRBD2. Germline V gene lookup returns CDR1 SGHVS and CDR2 FNYEAQ. V trimming: 5 bases; J trimming: 5 bases; junction bases outside the gene matches: 6. The CDR3 has 14 residues. The CDR3 sequence: CASSTGLSHNEQFF. CDR3 bases: TGTGCCAGCAGCACGGGACTATCCCACAATGAGCAGTTCTTC.

The chain joins TRBV29-1 to TRBJ1-2, with 7 bases lining up with TRBD1. This CDR3 is 10 amino acids long. Germline CDR1 is SQVTM and CDR2 is ANQGSEA. Trimming at V came to 6 bases and at J to 8 bases, leaving 3 bases not matched to a gene. DNA of the CDR3: TGCAGCGTAACAGGGGACGGCTACACCTTC. Amino acid sequence: CSVTGDGYTF.

This chain connects TRBV5-8 to TRBJ2-1; 7 bases fit TRBD1. The V gene end was trimmed by 2 bases and the J gene end by 5 bases; junction bases not matched to a gene: 7. This CDR3 spans 15 amino acids. CDR1 and CDR2 from the germline V gene are SGHTS and YDEGEE. The CDR3 here is CASSFKQGVNNEQFF. CDR3 DNA sequence: TGTGCCAGCAGCTTCAAGCAGGGGGTAAACAATGAGCAGTTCTTC.

The chain combines TRBV5-1 with TRBJ1-6, with 10 positions matching TRBD1. Germline assignment: CDR1 SGHRS and CDR2 YFSETQ. V lost 4 bases to trimming and J lost 7 bases; unmatched junction nucleotides: 5. This CDR3 has 15 amino acids. CDR3 residues: CASSQGQGRNSPLHF. The CDR3 DNA reads as TGCGCCAGCAGCCAGGGACAGGGGAGAAATTCACCCCTCCACTTT.

This clone was recorded only once. The chain employs TRBV25-1 and TRBJ2-2; TRBD1 aligns across 7 bases. The CDR3 runs to 14 residues. Germline CDR1 MGHDK, CDR2 SYGVNS. V was pared by 6 bases and J by 4 bases, with 5 bases of the junction left unmatched. CDR3 sequence: CASRGQSSTGELFF. DNA for the CDR3: TGTGCCAGCAGGGGACAGTCGAGCACCGGGGAGCTGTTTTTT.

The chain links TRBV5-1 to TRBJ2-6, with a weak D call TRBD1 (5 bases). The CDR3 sequence is 18 residues long. Germline CDR1 and CDR2: SGHRS and YFSETQ. V was clipped by 1 base and J by 0 bases, with 14 bases between them. The CDR3, as DNA: TGCGCCAGCAGCTTGATTCGGCAGGGCCCCTCTGGGGCCAACGTCCTGACTTTC. Protein sequence: CASSLIRQGPSGANVLTF.

The V call is TRBV27, the J call TRBJ2-5; the D gene is possibly TRBD1 (6 bases). This CDR3 contains 15 residues. Per germline, CDR1 MNHEY and CDR2 SMNVEV (reference sequence). The germline V and J ends were trimmed by 2 bases and 5 bases, with 15 bases remaining between them. CDR3 DNA: TGTGCCAGCAGTTTAGCCCGAGGGACAACGGAGACCCAGTACTTC. It codes for CASSLARGTTETQYF.

This clone was picked up one time. The chain recombines TRBV6-6 with TRBJ2-1; D is unresolved. This CDR3 comprises 12 residues. V lost 8 bases to trimming and J lost 1 base, with 6 bases between them. Germline V lookup: CDR1 MNHNY, CDR2 SVGAGI (reference sequence). CDR3 nucleotide sequence: TGTGCCAGCGGCTGGTCCTACAATGAGCAGTTCTTC. As protein: CASGWSYNEQFF.